One sample yielded the 15 T cell receptor beta chains listed below, sequenced in a study of blood T cells in healthy people across ages. Combining a sample-barcoded 5' primer with a J-beta primer mix, a second PCR ran for roughly 7 to 12 cycles. TCRdb used MiXCR to reprocess the 5' RACE reads, holding one entry per CDR3 protein. The sample contains about 800,000 distinct CDR3 sequences, roughly 25% of which appear only once. The same data also contributed to another study, on T cells of mothers and their children.

The sequencing sample was made of blood. The receptors were sampled from a boy aged 5-17 years in good health.

The chain uses TRBV4-1 and TRBJ1-1, with D perhaps matching TRBD1 (6 bases). Per germline, CDR1 MGHRA and CDR2 YSYEKL. This CDR3 comprises 17 residues. Trimming cost V 0 bases and J 1 base, with 15 bases left between them. CDR3 residues: CASSQEGLGHGNTEAFF. The DNA for the CDR3 is TGCGCCAGCAGCCAAGAGGGACTGGGACATGGGAACACTGAAGCTTTCTTT.

CDR3 sequence reads: CASSWEGDVSGGYTF. The CDR3 DNA reads TGTGCCAGCAGCTGGGAGGGGGACGTCTCGGGCGGCTACACCTTC. This rearrangement joins TRBV5-4 to TRBJ1-2, with a tentative D call TRBD1 (6 bases). The CDR3 contains 15 residues. Germline assignment: CDR1 SGHNT and CDR2 YYREEE (reference sequence). Trimming left V 3 bases short and J 8 bases short, with 20 bases between.

This clonotype turned up a few times. This sequence joins TRBV3-1 and TRBJ2-1; 9 nucleotides match TRBD2. This CDR3 comprises 20 residues. J was trimmed by 0 bases and V by 1 base; bases with no gene match: 13. Per germline, CDR1 LGHDT and CDR2 YNNKEL (reference sequence). The CDR3: CASSQVGGLASISSYNEQFF. The CDR3 DNA sequence: TGTGCCAGCAGCCAAGTAGGTGGACTAGCGTCGATAAGCTCCTACAATGAGCAGTTCTTC.

The chain is built from TRBV18 and TRBJ2-7; D call uncertain. The CDR3 sequence is 13 residues long. With 6 bases removed from V and 4 bases from J, the gap between germline ends came to 13 bases. Germline V gene data show CDR1 as KGHSH and CDR2 as LQKENI. The CDR3 spells CASSPLDTYEQYF. Written as DNA, the CDR3 is TGTGCCAGCTCCCCTCTGGATACTTACGAGCAGTACTTC.

This clonotype showed up just a few times. This chain uses TRBV12-3 or TRBV12-4 with TRBJ2-7; TRBD1 agrees at 8 bases. V gave up 5 bases and J gave up 4 bases; unmatched junction bases: 13. The CDR3 length is 16 residues. The CDR3 DNA reads TGTGCCAGCAGTCCTGCGGCAGGGGGCTTTGCGTACGAGCAGTACTTC. This translates into CASSPAAGGFAYEQYF.

This clonotype has more than one count but fewer than ten. The chain links TRBV5-6 to TRBJ2-7; D is possibly TRBD2 (6 bases). The CDR3 loop spans 15 amino acids. Germline-derived CDR1 and CDR2 are SGHDT and YYEEEE. Trimming stripped 7 bases from V and 5 bases from J, with 22 bases between. The CDR3 DNA follows: TGTGCCAGCGGCTATGGGCCGGCGGGGTCGGACGAGCAGTACTTC. Amino acids: CASGYGPAGSDEQYF.

A note on this clonotype: The junction departs from germline at one end; a sequencing error may be responsible. The chain has TRBV6-5 and TRBJ2-3, with 9 nucleotides matching TRBD2. The CDR3 is 17 residues long. Germline CDR1 MNHEY, CDR2 SVGAGI. This chain's CDR3 is CACSYLRAGGGTDTQYF. The DNA for the CDR3 is TGTGCCTGCAGTTACTTAAGAGCGGGAGGTGGAACAGATACGCAGTATTTT.

The chain is built from TRBV6-6 and TRBJ1-2, with D tentatively TRBD1 (5 bases). The CDR3 runs to 15 residues. In germline, CDR1 is MNHNY, CDR2 SVGAGI (reference sequence). Trimming pared 3 bases from V and 0 bases from J, leaving 11 bases between. The CDR3 is CASSYFGAPNYGYTF. The CDR3 DNA reads as TGTGCCAGCAGTTATTTCGGGGCTCCTAACTATGGCTACACCTTC.

The chain employs TRBV12-3 or TRBV12-4 and TRBJ2-1; a weak D match, TRBD1 (6 bases). The CDR3 has 16 residues. V shed 3 bases and J shed 4 bases, with 16 bases lying between them. The CDR3 protein is CASSFGDRRRYNEQFF. In DNA, the CDR3 is TGTGCCAGCAGTTTCGGAGACAGGAGACGTTACAATGAGCAGTTCTTC.

This clonotype occurred a few times. The chain carries TRBV27 and TRBJ1-2, with a possible D match to TRBD1 (5 bases). Trimming removed 1 base at V and 2 bases at J, with 11 bases between. CDR3 size: 15 residues. Germline V gene sequence: CDR1 MNHEY, CDR2 SMNVEV (reference sequence). The CDR3 DNA is TGTGCCAGCAGTTTATATCGCCGGGACAACTATGGCTACACCTTC. As protein: CASSLYRRDNYGYTF.

A remark on this clonotype: This CDR3 is missing its conserved last phenylalanine or tryptophan, likely due to a read error. The chain combines TRBV28 with TRBJ2-7; 8 nucleotides match TRBD1. The CDR3 spans 14 residues. Looked up from germline, CDR1 is MDHEN and CDR2 is SYDVKM. Trimming removed 6 bases from V and 7 bases from J; junction bases left unmatched: 11. This chain's CDR3 is CASRTTGTGGEQYL. CDR3 nucleotides: TGTGCCAGCAGGACGACAGGGACAGGAGGGGAGCAGTACTTG.

The V gene is TRBV10-3, the J gene TRBJ2-1; 10 bases align to TRBD2. The assigned J gene may be wrong: the sequence end matches TRBJ2-7 better. The CDR3 length is 16 residues. The germline CDR1 and CDR2 sequences are ENHRY and SYGVKD. The CDR3 reads CAISESPSGSPYEQYF. The CDR3 nucleotides read TGTGCCATCAGTGAGTCTCCTAGCGGGAGCCCCTACGAGCAGTACTTC.

The V call is TRBV20-1, the J call TRBJ2-7; D possibly corresponds to TRBD2 (5 bases). The V end lost 0 bases, the J end lost 1 base, and 16 bases lay between the germline ends. Germline CDR1 and CDR2: DFQATT and SNEGSKA (reference sequence). This CDR3 has 16 amino acids. CDR3 in amino acids: CSARDSKAVGSYEQYF. In DNA, the CDR3 is TGCAGTGCTAGAGATTCTAAAGCGGTCGGATCCTACGAGCAGTACTTC.

The J gene is TRBJ2-4, the V gene TRBV3-1; no definite D call. The CDR3 covers 15 residues. V lost 0 bases to trimming and J lost 6 bases, with 12 bases between them. The germline V gene encodes CDR1 LGHDT and CDR2 YNNKEL (reference sequence). CDR3 nucleotides: TGTGCCAGCAGCCAAGAAGCAGCTAAGATAAACATTCAGTACTTC. Protein product: CASSQEAAKINIQYF.

The V gene is TRBV20-1, the J gene TRBJ1-1, with D possibly matching TRBD1 (6 bases). The CDR3 is 11 residues long. The germline V gene has CDR1 DFQATT and CDR2 SNEGSKA (reference sequence). In DNA, the CDR3 is TGCACCATACACAGGGTTACTGAAGCTTTCTTT. It codes for CTIHRVTEAFF.